One and the same sample provided the 22 T cell receptor beta chains below, sequenced in a study of technical replicates of blood from a few donors (dated by TCRdb to the late 2010s). The library came from the immunoSEQ multiplex PCR assay. TCRdb limited this immuneACCESS table to in-frame rearrangements with V and J called. A share of clones is missing; checked studies link under half to unresolved V genes, and the rest is unexplained. The sample table records 95,000 or so clones; about 95% of these occur just once. The leading ten clones occupy 0.3% to 0.35% of the sample. Material for sequencing was T cells isolated from PBMCs. These receptors were collected from a human donor in good health.

This clone was counted once. V is TRBV15 and J is TRBJ2-1, with D maybe TRBD2 (6 bases). The CDR3 runs to 13 residues. V lost 8 bases and J lost 6, with 14 bases in between. The germline gives CDR1 LNHNV, CDR2 YYDKDF (reference sequence). This CDR3 is CATSWRDGNEQFF. The CDR3 bases are TGTGCCACCTCTTGGAGGGACGGCAATGAGCAGTTCTTC.

This chain joins TRBV9 and TRBJ2-3; TRBD1 matches at 8 bases. Trimming at V came to 0 bases and at J to 6 bases, leaving 6 bases not matched to a gene. CDR3 size: 15 residues. Germline V gene lookup returns CDR1 SGDLS and CDR2 YYNGEE. The CDR3 DNA reads as TGTGCCAGCAGCGTAGCCCAGGGGGCGCACGATACGCAGTATTTT. Protein: CASSVAQGAHDTQYF.

V usage is TRBV19 and J usage is TRBJ2-1; D is uncertain. V was clipped by 4 bases and J by 1 base, with 20 bases between them. The V gene's germline CDR1 is LNHDA and CDR2 SQIVND (reference sequence). The CDR3 spans 18 residues. CDR3: CASSSFPNPKHSYNEQFF. DNA of the CDR3: TGTGCCAGTAGTAGTTTCCCAAATCCCAAACATTCCTACAATGAGCAGTTCTTC.

This clone was seen more than once but under ten times. The chain uses TRBV6-4 and TRBJ2-3; 7 bases map to TRBD2. Germline loops: CDR1 MRHNA, CDR2 SNTAGT. J lost 3 bases, V lost 3 bases, and 0 bases had no gene match. There are 13 residues in the CDR3. CDR3 sequence (DNA): TGTGCCAGCAGTGAGCGGGAGACAGATACGCAGTATTTT. Encoded protein: CASSERETDTQYF.

The V and J genes are TRBV19 and TRBJ1-3; D remains ambiguous. The CDR3 has 15 residues. The germline CDR1 and CDR2 sequences are LNHDA and SQIVND (reference sequence). Trimming left V 1 base short and J 3 bases short, with 10 bases between. CDR3 sequence (DNA): TGTGCCAGTAGTATAGGGAGCTCTGATGGAAACACCATATATTTT. Residues: CASSIGSSDGNTIYF.

The gene calls are TRBV5-1 and TRBJ2-5; D perhaps matches TRBD1 (5 bases). The CDR3 is 14 amino acids. V shed 0 bases and J shed 4 bases, with 10 bases lying between them. Looked up from germline, CDR1 is SGHRS and CDR2 is YFSETQ. The CDR3 spells CASSLGQGVETQYF. The CDR3 DNA follows: TGCGCCAGCAGCTTGGGTCAGGGTGTAGAGACCCAGTACTTC.

The rearrangement uses TRBV6-1 and TRBJ1-5; 8 bases agree with TRBD1. The CDR3 sequence is 16 residues long. The germline V gene encodes CDR1 MNHNS and CDR2 SASEGT. V lost 2 bases and J lost 3; bases outside the gene matches: 6. The CDR3 DNA follows: TGTGCCAGCAGTGAATCCACGACAGGGGTCAATCAGCCCCAGCATTTT. Its protein is CASSESTTGVNQPQHF.

The V call is TRBV28, the J call TRBJ2-7; 9 bases fit TRBD2. Germline assignment: CDR1 MDHEN and CDR2 SYDVKM. V was pared by 5 bases and J by 6 bases, with 5 bases of the junction left unmatched. This CDR3 is 13 amino acids long. The CDR3 region has the DNA TGTGCCAGCAGTGTAGCGGGAGTTTCCGAGCAGTACTTC. This translates into CASSVAGVSEQYF.

The J gene is TRBJ1-3, the V gene TRBV5-4; 7 bases agree with TRBD1. The CDR3 spans 16 residues. The germline CDR1 and CDR2 sequences are SGHNT and YYREEE (reference sequence). V lost 5 bases and J lost 1; bases outside the gene matches: 9. Here the CDR3 DNA reads TGTGCCAGCAGTTTGACAGGGCAGTTTTCTGGAAACACCATATATTTT. Its translation: CASSLTGQFSGNTIYF. Full variable domain (missing parts from reference TRBV5-4 and TRBJ1-3): ETGVTQSPTHLIKTRGQQVTLRCSSQSGHNTVSWYQQALGQGPQFIFQYYREEENGRGNFPPRFSGLQFPNYSSELNVNALELDDSALYLCASSLTGQFSGNTIYFGEGSWLTVV.

The gene calls are TRBV6-5 and TRBJ1-1; D possibly corresponds to TRBD1 (5 bases). V shed 6 bases and J shed 6 bases, with 11 bases lying between them. The CDR3 is 12 amino acids. The germline V gene encodes CDR1 MNHEY and CDR2 SVGAGI. Here the CDR3 DNA reads TGTGCCAGCAGCTCCGACAGACCTGAAGCTTTCTTT. It specifies CASSSDRPEAFF.

J is TRBJ2-7 and V is TRBV6-1, with no clear D. Germline CDR1 reads MNHNS; CDR2 reads SASEGT. With 4 bases removed from V and 1 base from J, the gap between germline ends came to 5 bases. This CDR3 has 12 residues. The CDR3 DNA reads TGTGCCAGCAGTGTACTATCCTACGAGCAGTACTTC. Translation: CASSVLSYEQYF.

The chain recombines TRBV27 with TRBJ2-2; no clear D gene. The germline V gene encodes CDR1 MNHEY and CDR2 SMNVEV (reference sequence). The ends were cut back, 3 bases at V and 5 bases at J, with 7 bases in the middle. This CDR3 comprises 13 residues. CDR3 in amino acids: CASSFKMTGELFF. CDR3 DNA sequence: TGTGCCAGCAGTTTTAAAATGACCGGGGAGCTGTTTTTT.

The gene calls are TRBV11-3 and TRBJ2-7; 7 bases are shared with TRBD2. The germline gives CDR1 SGHNT, CDR2 YENEEA. V dropped 4 bases and J dropped 2; count of bases not matched to a gene: 8. The CDR3 loop spans 15 amino acids. For the CDR3, the DNA is TGTGCCAGCAGCTCGTATGGTGGGAGGGCCTACGAGCAGTACTTC. Translating gives CASSSYGGRAYEQYF.

The chain combines TRBV27 with TRBJ2-3; 8 bases are shared with TRBD1. The CDR3 contains 14 residues. The germline V gene has CDR1 MNHEY and CDR2 SMNVEV (reference sequence). The junction had 2 bases not matched to a gene; V was cut back by 6 bases and J by 0 bases. The CDR3 bases are TGTGCCAGCAGCGGACAGGGAAGCACAGATACGCAGTATTTT. As protein: CASSGQGSTDTQYF.

The chain is built from TRBV19 and TRBJ2-2; TRBD2 aligns across 7 bases. V lost 0 bases to trimming and J lost 7 bases; unmatched junction nucleotides: 8. Germline loops: CDR1 LNHDA, CDR2 SQIVND (reference sequence). The CDR3 has 16 residues. DNA of the CDR3: TGTGCCAGTAGTATAGAAGAGGGAGGGCCCATCGGGGAGCTGTTTTTT. Encoded protein: CASSIEEGGPIGELFF.

This clone was counted once. This sequence joins TRBV6-5 and TRBJ1-4; 9 nucleotides match TRBD1. V lost 2 bases, J lost 5 bases, and 3 bases stayed unmatched. In germline, CDR1 is MNHEY, CDR2 SVGAGI. CDR3 size: 15 residues. The CDR3 sequence: CASSYTGGRNEKLFF. DNA for the CDR3: TGTGCCAGCAGTTACACAGGGGGCAGGAATGAAAAACTGTTTTTT.

This chain connects TRBV9 to TRBJ2-3; 7 nucleotides agree with TRBD2. Per the germline V gene, CDR1 is SGDLS and CDR2 is YYNGEE. After removal of 8 bases from V and 3 bases from J, the junction contained 6 bases not matched to a gene. CDR3 length equals 13 residues. CDR3 bases: TGTGCCAGTGGGGGGGGAGTGACAGATACGCAGTATTTT. The encoded protein is CASGGGVTDTQYF.

V usage is TRBV4-3 and J usage is TRBJ2-1, with TRBD1 identical over 7 bases. CDR1 and CDR2 (germline): LGHNA, YSLEER. The CDR3 loop spans 14 amino acids. The trim removed 4 bases at V and 8 bases at J, leaving 8 bases unmatched. The CDR3 spells CASSRLDRDHEQFF. The CDR3 DNA reads TGCGCCAGCAGCCGACTCGACAGGGACCATGAGCAGTTCTTC.

The chain recombines TRBV19 with TRBJ1-1, with D possibly being TRBD1 (6 bases). CDR3 length equals 13 residues. Germline V CDR1 and CDR2: LNHDA, SQIVND (reference sequence). With 3 bases removed from V and 3 bases from J, the gap between germline ends came to 8 bases. The CDR3 DNA reads as TGTGCCAGTAGTATTAAGGGGGACACTGAAGCTTTCTTT. It codes for CASSIKGDTEAFF.

The rearrangement joins TRBV11-3 to TRBJ2-1, with TRBD2 matching over 10 bases. The junction had 5 bases not matched to a gene; V was cut back by 5 bases and J by 7 bases. CDR1 is SGHNT and CDR2 is YENEEA in the germline V gene. CDR3 size: 14 residues. Here the CDR3 reads CASSLTSGTNEQFF. The CDR3 DNA reads as TGTGCCAGCAGCCTCACTAGCGGGACGAATGAGCAGTTCTTC.

CDR3 residues: CASSPDRGTEAFF. The CDR3 nucleotides are TGTGCCAGCAGCCCAGACAGGGGCACTGAAGCTTTCTTT. The rearrangement uses TRBV2 and TRBJ1-1, with 8 bases fitting TRBD1. Germline lookup yields CDR1 SNHLY and CDR2 FYNNEI. CDR3 length: 13 amino acids. V lost 6 bases to trimming and J lost 4 bases; unmatched junction nucleotides: 4.

The V call is TRBV9, the J call TRBJ2-3, with D tentatively TRBD1 (6 bases). With 0 bases removed from V and 5 bases from J, the gap between germline ends came to 13 bases. The CDR3 consists of 15 residues. Germline assignment: CDR1 SGDLS and CDR2 YYNGEE. CDR3 residues: CASSVGGGMGDTQYF. Here the CDR3 DNA reads TGTGCCAGCAGCGTAGGAGGGGGAATGGGAGATACGCAGTATTTT.